Each of the 17 T cell receptor beta chains below was sequenced from the same sample in a study of vaccination and CD4 T cells after COVID-19. Oncomine TCR Beta short-read sequencing was applied to DNA from cultured CD4+ T cells. TCRdb ran MiXCR on the PCR reads and lists one entry per CDR3 protein. This table holds more than 25,000 distinct CDR3 sequences, roughly a third found once. Time point given: late sampling 161 to 241 days after vaccination in a few convalescent patients. Described treatment: 10-day PBMC culture with coronavirus spike peptide pools or control peptides (ViraFEST assay). Antigen specificity for these receptors is unknown. The sequencing used CD4+ T cells from blood, cultured in vitro, collected about 7 months after SARS-CoV-2 vaccination. All receptors derive from a human donor who had recovered from COVID-19.

This clonotype is termed medium-sized. The chain combines TRBV15 with TRBJ2-1; D uncertain. The germline V gene has CDR1 LNHNV and CDR2 YYDKDF (reference sequence). Trimming removed 1 base from V and 1 base from J, with 11 bases in between. The CDR3 spans 16 residues. The CDR3 DNA reads as TGTGCCACCAGCAGAGTAGGTAGCCTTTCCTACAATGAGCAGTTCTTC. Encoded protein: CATSRVGSLSYNEQFF.

The V and J genes are TRBV12-3 or TRBV12-4 and TRBJ1-1; no clear D gene. The length of the CDR3 is 13 residues. V was clipped by 5 bases and J by 3 bases, with 10 bases between them. Here the CDR3 reads CASSQREDTEAFF. The CDR3 DNA reads as TGTGCCAGCAGTCAACGGGAGGACACTGAAGCTTTCTTT.

This clonotype appeared a few times. The rearrangement joins TRBV7-2 to TRBJ2-5; the match to TRBD1 covers 7 bases. Germline V gene sequence: CDR1 SGHTA, CDR2 FQGNSA. This CDR3 is 14 amino acids long. V lost 4 bases to trimming and J lost 7 bases; unmatched junction nucleotides: 9. The CDR3 here is CASSSRQGERTQYF. The DNA of the CDR3 is TGTGCCAGCAGCTCGCGACAGGGCGAGAGGACCCAGTACTTC.

V usage is TRBV6-2 or TRBV6-3 and J usage is TRBJ2-2; D is unresolved. Germline values: CDR1 MNHEY, CDR2 SVGEGT. CDR3 size: 15 residues. Trimming removed 2 bases at V and 5 bases at J, with 12 bases between. The CDR3 sequence: CASSYAAIRTGELFF. The CDR3 DNA reads TGTGCCAGCAGTTACGCCGCGATCCGGACCGGGGAGCTGTTTTTT.

In its sample, this clonotype is medium-sized. V and J are TRBV6-1 and TRBJ1-5, with D perhaps matching TRBD1 (5 bases). CDR1 is MNHNS, CDR2 SASEGT, per germline. V gave up 8 bases and J gave up 2 bases, with 13 bases separating them. The length of the CDR3 is 14 residues. This CDR3 reads CASAKGVGNQPQHF. The CDR3, as DNA: TGTGCCAGCGCAAAAGGGGTGGGCAATCAGCCCCAGCATTTT.

In its sample, this clonotype ranks as medium-sized (0.01 to 0.1%). Written as DNA, the CDR3 is TGTGCCACCAGCATGGAGAGCAATCAGCCCCAGCATTTT. It yields the protein CATSMESNQPQHF. The chain links TRBV15 to TRBJ1-5; D uncertain. The CDR3 is 13 amino acids. V was pared by 4 bases and J by 1 base, with 5 bases between. Germline CDR1 is LNHNV and CDR2 is YYDKDF (reference sequence).

J is TRBJ2-5 and V is TRBV6-1, with TRBD1 matching over 7 bases. Germline V lookup: CDR1 MNHNS, CDR2 SASEGT. This CDR3 region has 16 residues. The V gene end was trimmed by 7 bases and the J gene end by 1 base; junction bases not matched to a gene: 12. CDR3 protein: CASILKRDSSQETQYF. CDR3 nucleotides: TGTGCCAGCATCCTTAAAAGGGACAGCTCCCAAGAGACCCAGTACTTC.

This clonotype was recorded a few times. This rearrangement joins TRBV5-8 to TRBJ1-5, with a tentative D call TRBD1 (6 bases). The germline V gene encodes CDR1 SGHTS and CDR2 YDEGEE. This CDR3 is 16 amino acids long. V shed 4 bases and J shed 4 bases, with 18 bases lying between them. CDR3 region: CASSRRLGQQNQPQHF. The CDR3 nucleotides read TGTGCCAGCAGCCGGCGGCTAGGACAGCAGAATCAGCCCCAGCATTTT.

This clonotype was recorded a few times. This chain joins TRBV24-1 and TRBJ1-5, with 8 bases that match TRBD1. With 4 bases clipped from V and 5 bases from J, the junction kept 9 bases outside the gene matches. Germline CDR1 reads KGHDR; CDR2 reads SFDVKD. This CDR3 has 16 amino acids. CDR3 region: CATSDGGQGGHQPQHF. In DNA, the CDR3 is TGTGCCACCAGTGACGGAGGACAGGGAGGGCATCAGCCCCAGCATTTT.

J is TRBJ2-5 and V is TRBV20-1; a weak D match, TRBD1 (6 bases). CDR1 is DFQATT and CDR2 is SNEGSKA in the germline V gene (reference sequence). V dropped 5 bases and J dropped 5 bases, with 18 bases sitting between them. The CDR3 is made up of 14 amino acids. In nucleotides, the CDR3 is TGCAGTGCTCCCGTTCGCAGGGGATTGGAGACCCAGTACTTC. Translation gives CSAPVRRGLETQYF.

The CDR3 reads CASSSLAGGPVPYF. The CDR3 DNA reads as TGTGCCAGCAGTTCGCTAGCGGGAGGGCCTGTCCCGTACTTC. The V gene is TRBV27, the J gene TRBJ2-7; the match to TRBD2 covers 12 bases. V lost 4 bases to trimming and J lost 12 bases; unmatched junction nucleotides: 10. The germline V gene has CDR1 MNHEY and CDR2 SMNVEV (reference sequence). The CDR3 extends over 14 amino acids.

This chain uses TRBV11-1 with TRBJ2-7; TRBD2 aligns across 7 bases. Trimming at V came to 3 bases and at J to 4 bases, leaving 6 bases not matched to a gene. This CDR3 comprises 14 residues. Germline loops: CDR1 SGHAT, CDR2 FQDESV (reference sequence). The CDR3 bases are TGTGCCAGCAGCTTTCAGCGGGGAATTTACGAGCAGTACTTC. It codes for CASSFQRGIYEQYF. Filled out from reference TRBV11-1 and TRBJ2-7, the complete variable domain reads EAEVAQSPRYKITEKSQAVAFWCDPISGHATLYWYRQILGQGPELLVQFQDESVVDDSQLPKDRFSAERLKGVDSTLKIQPAELGDSAMYLCASSFQRGIYEQYFGPGTRLTVT.

This clonotype has more than one count but fewer than ten. This chain links TRBV28 with TRBJ2-1, with 7 bases lining up with TRBD1. Germline CDR1 is MDHEN and CDR2 is SYDVKM. Losses at the gene ends were 11 bases for V and 1 base for J; bases not matched to a gene: 14. The CDR3 runs 16 residues. The CDR3 loop reads CAGRQRGQSSYNEQFF. Here the CDR3 DNA reads TGTGCCGGACGGCAGAGGGGGCAATCTTCCTACAATGAGCAGTTCTTC.

The chain joins TRBV4-2 to TRBJ2-5; D is possibly TRBD1 (5 bases). V lost 0 bases, J lost 1 base, and 9 bases lay in between. Looked up from germline, CDR1 is LGHNA and CDR2 is YNFKEQ. This CDR3 is built from 15 residues. The CDR3 region has the DNA TGTGCCAGCAGCCAAGATTCCCAGGGCCAAGAGACCCAGTACTTC. It specifies CASSQDSQGQETQYF.

This chain uses TRBV6-1 with TRBJ2-6; TRBD1 matches at 11 bases. The V gene end was trimmed by 7 bases and the J gene end by 0 bases; junction bases not matched to a gene: 8. Germline-derived CDR1 and CDR2 are MNHNS and SASEGT. The CDR3 extends over 18 amino acids. CDR3 region: CASTDSGTGGSGANVLTF. The DNA of the CDR3 is TGTGCCAGCACCGACTCCGGGACAGGGGGCTCTGGGGCCAACGTCCTGACTTTC.

The chain links TRBV28 to TRBJ2-6; 7 nucleotides agree with TRBD1. The CDR3 spans 17 residues. V gave up 6 bases and J gave up 0 bases; unmatched junction bases: 8. Per the germline V gene, CDR1 is MDHEN and CDR2 is SYDVKM. The CDR3 bases are TGTGCCAGCAGGGCCCCGGGACAGTTCTCTGGGGCCAACGTCCTGACTTTC. Translation gives CASRAPGQFSGANVLTF.

This clonotype was detected a few times. This chain joins TRBV11-2 and TRBJ2-7, with a tentative D call TRBD2 (6 bases). The CDR3 runs 17 residues. From germline, CDR1 is SGHAT and CDR2 FQNNGV. V dropped 1 base and J dropped 4 bases, with 20 bases sitting between them. The CDR3 protein is CASSLVGSSAWSYEQYF. CDR3 DNA: TGTGCCAGCAGCTTAGTGGGTTCTAGCGCCTGGTCTTACGAGCAGTACTTC.